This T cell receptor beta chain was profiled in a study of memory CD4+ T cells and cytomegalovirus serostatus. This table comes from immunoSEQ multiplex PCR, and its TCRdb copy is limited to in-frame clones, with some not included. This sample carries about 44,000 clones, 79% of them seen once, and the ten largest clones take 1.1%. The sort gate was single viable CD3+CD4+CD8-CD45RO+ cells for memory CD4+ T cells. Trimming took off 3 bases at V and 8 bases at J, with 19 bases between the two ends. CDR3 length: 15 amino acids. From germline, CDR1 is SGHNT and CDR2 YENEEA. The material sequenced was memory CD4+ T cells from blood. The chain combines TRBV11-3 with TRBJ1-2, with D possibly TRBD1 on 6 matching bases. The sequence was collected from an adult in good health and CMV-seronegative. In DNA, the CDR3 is TGTGCCAGCAGCTTCATAGATATGGGGGCAGACGGCTACACCTTC. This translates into CASSFIDMGADGYTF. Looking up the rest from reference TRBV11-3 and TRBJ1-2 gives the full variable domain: EAGVVQSPRYKIIEKKQPVAFWCNPISGHNTLYWYLQNLGQGPELLIRYENEEAVDDSQLPKDRFSAERLKGVDSTLKIQPAELGDSAVYLCASSFIDMGADGYTFGSGTRLTVV.